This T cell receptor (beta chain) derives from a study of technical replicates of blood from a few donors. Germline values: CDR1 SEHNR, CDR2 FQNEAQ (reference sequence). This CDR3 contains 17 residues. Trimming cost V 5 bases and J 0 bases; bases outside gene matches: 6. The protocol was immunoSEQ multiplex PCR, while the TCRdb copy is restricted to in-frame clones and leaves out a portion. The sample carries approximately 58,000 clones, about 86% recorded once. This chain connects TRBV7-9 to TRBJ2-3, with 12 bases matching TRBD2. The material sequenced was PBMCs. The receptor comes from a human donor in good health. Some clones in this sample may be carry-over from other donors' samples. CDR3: CASSPGTSGWSTDTQYF. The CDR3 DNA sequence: TGTGCCAGCAGCCCTGGGACTAGCGGGTGGAGCACAGATACGCAGTATTTT.